Listed below are T cell receptor beta chains from one sample, sequenced in a study of cytomegalovirus exposure and HLA in healthy donors. Clones were sequenced by immunoSEQ multiplex PCR, and TCRdb holds only the in-frame ones, with some missing. This sample carries about 32,000 clones, 70% to 85% of them seen once, and the ten largest clones take 3.5% to 4%. Specimen: PBMCs. Receptors were obtained from a young woman in good health and CMV-seronegative. Each CDR3 is given without its conserved first and last residue.

>TRBV4-1
ASRRTGVGQPQH
>TRBV4-3
ASSRSRDRGSPLH
>TRBV27
ASSYSGGLWNEQY
>TRBV5-1
ASSLNSGGAGELF
>TRBV25-1
AGSETGLGGANVLT
>TRBV20-1
SARGGAEAF
>TRBV29-1
SVAGRGLGELF
>TRBV11-2
ASSSGDSQNGYT
>TRBV7-9
ASSERGEKLF
>TRBV6-4
ASPSEKLF
>TRBV2
ASRGQPNQPQH
>TRBV11-2
ASSSRTGNQPQH
>TRBV27
ASSSRWGPTEKLF
>TRBV19
ASTPGTPNTEAF
>TRBV28
ASSHRTGNGYT
>TRBV7-9
ASSPVGGGTEAF
>TRBV5-1
ASSTNSGNTEAF
>TRBV18
ASSPGQYQETQY
>TRBV6-6
ASSSRLAVNTGELF
>TRBV7-3
ASSNGLGGIQY
>TRBV6-5
ASSPGSEGYTQY
>TRBV4-3
ASSQGQGGYT
>TRBV7-3
ASSSQPLVGLGTEAF
>TRBV6-6
ASRSSTNEKLF
>TRBV9
ASSPDTGTGDEEQY
>TRBV4-2
ASSPRGDPSGNTIY
>TRBV7-2
ASSLKGLAGAGVTQY
>TRBV19
ASGLPGQGNTEAF
>TRBV19
ASSVEGQGLYGYT
>TRBV6-6
ASSYFRTGRTEAF
>TRBV30
AWGTSRNEQY
>TRBV18
ASSPQVPDRVKTNYGYT
>TRBV6-6
ASSGQGHTGELF
>TRBV5-6
ASSWTGSTNEKLF
>TRBV9
ASSVGGTGTEAF
>TRBV7-9
ASSSVEQF
>TRBV27
ASSLRDRVTYEQY
>TRBV4-2
ASSQKGQGGEKLF
>TRBV4-2
ASSQEQANYGYT
>TRBV7-3
ASSPPNRGPEQY
>TRBV11-2
ASSGQRGVPYNEQF
>TRBV5-1
ASSLEGNDPGELF
>TRBV9
ASSVGGPSYNEQF
>TRBV6-5
ASSRDRDRVPEQY
>TRBV6-5
ASSYFGLFSYEQY
>TRBV6-6
ASSDDDRVGYGYT
>TRBV4-3
ASSQALIESGNTIY
>TRBV19
ASSIGQGVEKLF
>TRBV27
ASSLWSGNTGELF
>TRBV28
ASRREANYGYT
>TRBV7-3
ASSVQGGITEAF
>TRBV7-6
ASSFGDGTYNTQY
>TRBV12-5
ASGPGNEETQY
>TRBV4-3
ASSQDLRQYETQY
>TRBV28
ASSLSFGTRGTQY